This TCR beta chain originates from a study of identical twins. Study-wide results and caveats: Within cord blood, abundant beta clonotypes carried fewer insertions, but memory repertoires showed no such trend. A partial confounding effect on zero-insertion analyses could come from invariant MAIT and iNKT cells.

This clonotype was seen a few times. Its antigen is as yet unknown. Germline CDR1 and CDR2: MDHEN and SYDVKM. This CDR3 has 16 residues. V lost 6 bases, J lost 0 bases, and 18 bases lay in between. Template switching supplied a universal primer site; unique molecular identifiers were carried on the cDNA. TCRdb re-derived calls from the 5' RACE reads in MiXCR, one entry per CDR3 protein. The sample has about 330,000 distinct CDR3 sequences; 9% to 15% are singletons. This same sample was also part of a study on yellow fever vaccine responses in identical twins.

The receptor comes from a woman between 18 and 29 years old in good health. The rearrangement uses TRBV28 and TRBJ2-7; no reliable D call. Sequencing input: CD8+ T cells sorted from blood. The CDR3 region is CASSPESAGSSYEQYF. The CDR3 DNA follows: TGTGCCAGCAGCCCCGAGTCCGCAGGAAGCTCCTACGAGCAGTACTTC.